What follows describes a single T cell receptor beta chain. This sample is drawn from a study of blood T cell repertoires in COVID-19. Overall study: Samples taken during acute and convalescent COVID-19 were collected in the United States, Italy and Spain. PBMCs, B-cell-depleted T cells, or T cells were the source of the cDNA or gDNA that made up the material.

How the authors handled the data: From reference gene primer amplification, estimates of nucleated cell counts were derived. The protocol was immunoSEQ multiplex PCR, while the TCRdb copy is restricted to in-frame clones and leaves out a portion. For V, J and clone size, that table is used; D and trimming come from the DNA. The repertoire includes 50,000 or so clones, 85% of them detected once, and less than 20% sits in the top ten. Germline V gene sequence: CDR1 SGHRS, CDR2 YFSETQ. V lost 3 bases, J lost 6 bases, and 16 bases lay in between. The CDR3 loop spans 15 amino acids. The origin of this receptor is a human donor in a cohort sampled during active COVID-19. The chain is built from TRBV5-1 and TRBJ2-1; no reliable D call. Sequenced material: peripheral blood. CDR3: CASSYDGSTGNEQFF. CDR3 coding DNA: TGCGCCAGCAGCTATGACGGATCCACGGGCAATGAGCAGTTCTTC.